The rows below give T cell receptor beta chains drawn from one sample of a study of CD8+ T cells in alopecia areata. TCRdb's copy holds only in-frame clones and misses some; the assay was immunoSEQ multiplex PCR. The repertoire holds fewer than 250,000 clones, with about three fifths as singletons. The specimen comprised CD4+ T cells sorted from blood, sampled at week 4, from a patient treated with tofacitinib. Receptor source: a human donor with alopecia areata. The CDR3 runs from the conserved cysteine through the conserved F or W. Fields, in order: V gene, J gene, clone size, D gene, CDR3 DNA, CDR3 protein. The D gene is left open where the match is weak. Rows may omit the clone size; those that give it use once, few, many or a size class.

v_gene: TRBV13; j_gene: TRBJ1-1; abundance: -; d_gene: -; CDR3nt: TGTGCCAGCAGCTTAGACCGGGGTGGGGGCACTGAAGCTTTCTTT; CDR3aa: CASSLDRGGGTEAFF
v_gene: TRBV11-2; j_gene: TRBJ1-2; abundance: -; d_gene: TRBD1; CDR3nt: TGTGCCAGCAGCCCGGACAGGGTGAATGGCTACACCTTC; CDR3aa: CASSPDRVNGYTF
v_gene: TRBV15; j_gene: TRBJ1-1; abundance: -; d_gene: -; CDR3nt: TGTGCCACCAGCAGAGACTTTGGCGGAACTGAAGCTTTCTTT; CDR3aa: CATSRDFGGTEAFF
v_gene: TRBV15; j_gene: TRBJ2-7; abundance: -; d_gene: -; CDR3nt: TGTGCCACCAGCAGAGATCCCCAGGACGTCGGTGGCGAGCAGTACTTC; CDR3aa: CATSRDPQDVGGEQYF
v_gene: TRBV30; j_gene: TRBJ2-1; abundance: -; d_gene: TRBD1; CDR3nt: TGTGCCTGGAGTCCCGGGACAGGCCTGTGGTCGTTCTTC; CDR3aa: CAWSPGTGLWSFF
v_gene: TRBV4-1; j_gene: TRBJ1-1; abundance: -; d_gene: -; CDR3nt: TGCGCCAGCAGCTTTGGGCGAACTGAAGCTTTCTTT; CDR3aa: CASSFGRTEAFF
v_gene: TRBV19; j_gene: TRBJ1-2; abundance: few; d_gene: -; CDR3nt: TGTGCCAGTCATTCCTCAGGGGTCCGGGATGGCTACACCTTC; CDR3aa: CASHSSGVRDGYTF
v_gene: TRBV29-1; j_gene: TRBJ1-2; abundance: few; d_gene: -; CDR3nt: TGCAGCCTCCTCAGGGAAAATGGCTACACCTTC; CDR3aa: CSLLRENGYTF
v_gene: TRBV5-4; j_gene: TRBJ2-4; abundance: few; d_gene: TRBD2; CDR3nt: TGTGCCAGCAGCTTCGGGACTAGCGGGCGATCCAAAAACATTCAGTACTTC; CDR3aa: CASSFGTSGRSKNIQYF
v_gene: TRBV7-2; j_gene: TRBJ2-7; abundance: -; d_gene: -; CDR3nt: TGTGCCAGCAGCTTGGGGCACAGGGGACTCGGCGACGAGCAGTACTTC; CDR3aa: CASSLGHRGLGDEQYF
v_gene: TRBV29-1; j_gene: TRBJ1-1; abundance: -; d_gene: -; CDR3nt: TGCAGCGTTGATCTGGGACGGCAGAACACTGAAGCTTTCTTT; CDR3aa: CSVDLGRQNTEAFF
v_gene: TRBV5-1; j_gene: TRBJ1-5; abundance: -; d_gene: -; CDR3nt: TGCGCCAGCAGCTTGGTTGTTGGACAGCCCCAGCATTTT; CDR3aa: CASSLVVGQPQHF
v_gene: TRBV7-2; j_gene: TRBJ2-5; abundance: -; d_gene: -; CDR3nt: TGTGCCAGCAGCTCTCGGGAGACCCAGTACTTC; CDR3aa: CASSSRETQYF
v_gene: TRBV28; j_gene: TRBJ2-5; abundance: -; d_gene: TRBD2; CDR3nt: TGTGCCACCTTAAGCGGGATTCGGGAGACCCAGTACTTC; CDR3aa: CATLSGIRETQYF
v_gene: TRBV7-3; j_gene: TRBJ2-5; abundance: -; d_gene: -; CDR3nt: TGTGCCAGCAGCGCACAGGGAGCTGTGGAGACCCAGTACTTC; CDR3aa: CASSAQGAVETQYF
v_gene: TRBV29-1; j_gene: TRBJ2-7; abundance: -; d_gene: TRBD2; CDR3nt: TGCAGCGCTGGGGGGGCTAGCGGGAGTTACGAGCAGTACTTC; CDR3aa: CSAGGASGSYEQYF
v_gene: TRBV27; j_gene: TRBJ1-5; abundance: -; d_gene: -; CDR3nt: TGTGCCAGCAGCCTTAACCGGCAGGGCACTAATCAGCCCCAGCATTTT; CDR3aa: CASSLNRQGTNQPQHF
v_gene: TRBV9; j_gene: TRBJ2-1; abundance: many; d_gene: -; CDR3nt: TGTGCCAGCAGAAGAATAGCGGAAACCTCGGGGAATGAGCAGTTCTTC; CDR3aa: CASRRIAETSGNEQFF
v_gene: TRBV28; j_gene: TRBJ1-4; abundance: -; d_gene: TRBD1; CDR3nt: TGTGCCAGCAGCCATCGGACAGGGACTAATGAAAAACTGTTTTTT; CDR3aa: CASSHRTGTNEKLFF
v_gene: TRBV29-1; j_gene: TRBJ2-1; abundance: -; d_gene: -; CDR3nt: TGCAGCGCTCCCACGTGGGGGAGGCAGTTCTTC; CDR3aa: CSAPTWGRQFF
v_gene: TRBV5-6; j_gene: TRBJ2-6; abundance: -; d_gene: -; CDR3nt: TGTGCCAGCAGCCCCCCCGGGACTGGGGCCAACGTCCTGACTTTC; CDR3aa: CASSPPGTGANVLTF
v_gene: TRBV5-4; j_gene: TRBJ2-1; abundance: -; d_gene: -; CDR3nt: TGTGCCAGCAGCTTGGTGGAGCAACCTGAGCAGTTCTTC; CDR3aa: CASSLVEQPEQFF
v_gene: TRBV4-2; j_gene: TRBJ1-5; abundance: -; d_gene: -; CDR3nt: TGTGCCAGCAGCCCCTGGGCGGCCGGCCGAGATCAGCCCCAGCATTTT; CDR3aa: CASSPWAAGRDQPQHF
v_gene: TRBV30; j_gene: TRBJ2-5; abundance: -; d_gene: -; CDR3nt: TGTGCCTGGAGTGGTCATGGGACCTCACCAGAGACCCAGTACTTC; CDR3aa: CAWSGHGTSPETQYF
v_gene: TRBV30; j_gene: TRBJ1-4; abundance: -; d_gene: -; CDR3nt: TGCGCCTGGGGTTCGGGGGCGAAGAGAGAAAAACTGTTTTTT; CDR3aa: CAWGSGAKREKLFF
v_gene: TRBV6-6; j_gene: TRBJ2-5; abundance: -; d_gene: -; CDR3nt: TGTGCCAGCAGTTTCGGACGAGAGACCCAGTACTTC; CDR3aa: CASSFGRETQYF
v_gene: TRBV29-1; j_gene: TRBJ2-1; abundance: few; d_gene: TRBD1; CDR3nt: TGCAGCGTGGGAGATCGGGACAGGCCTCCGCGGAGGGTCTTC; CDR3aa: CSVGDRDRPPRRVF
v_gene: TRBV4-1; j_gene: TRBJ2-6; abundance: -; d_gene: TRBD1; CDR3nt: TGCGCCAGCAGCCAACATAACACAGGGGCTGGGGCCAACGTCCTGACTTTC; CDR3aa: CASSQHNTGAGANVLTF
v_gene: TRBV27; j_gene: TRBJ1-5; abundance: -; d_gene: -; CDR3nt: TGTGCCAGCAGTTTATCCCGGGGCCTTCCTAATCAGCCCCAGCATTTT; CDR3aa: CASSLSRGLPNQPQHF
v_gene: TRBV19; j_gene: TRBJ2-7; abundance: -; d_gene: -; CDR3nt: TGTGCCAGTAGTCCCGGATCAGGCGGCGAGCAGTACTTC; CDR3aa: CASSPGSGGEQYF
v_gene: TRBV18; j_gene: TRBJ1-1; abundance: -; d_gene: -; CDR3nt: TGTGCCAGCTCACCTATCGGCGGGCAGAACACTGAAGCTTTCTTT; CDR3aa: CASSPIGGQNTEAFF
v_gene: TRBV18; j_gene: TRBJ2-7; abundance: -; d_gene: TRBD1; CDR3nt: TGTGCCAGCTCACCACGGGACAGGGTATACGAGCAGTACTTC; CDR3aa: CASSPRDRVYEQYF
v_gene: TRBV28; j_gene: TRBJ2-3; abundance: many; d_gene: -; CDR3nt: TGTGCCAGCAGATCCCACGGGACACTCACAGATACGCAGTATTTT; CDR3aa: CASRSHGTLTDTQYF
v_gene: TRBV30; j_gene: TRBJ2-3; abundance: few; d_gene: TRBD2; CDR3nt: TGTGCCTGGGGAGTTACGGCGGGAGGGCCAGATACGCAGTATTTT; CDR3aa: CAWGVTAGGPDTQYF
v_gene: TRBV5-1; j_gene: TRBJ2-6; abundance: -; d_gene: -; CDR3nt: TGCGCCAGCAGCTTATTCTTATCTGGGGCCAACGTCCTGACTTTC; CDR3aa: CASSLFLSGANVLTF
v_gene: TRBV19; j_gene: TRBJ1-2; abundance: few; d_gene: TRBD1; CDR3nt: TGTGCCAGTAGTAGGTCAGGGGGCTATGGCTACACCTTC; CDR3aa: CASSRSGGYGYTF
v_gene: TRBV5-1; j_gene: TRBJ2-2; abundance: -; d_gene: -; CDR3nt: TGCGCCAGCAGGTTAAGGTCGGACACCGGGGAGCTGTTTTTT; CDR3aa: CASRLRSDTGELFF
v_gene: TRBV11-2; j_gene: TRBJ2-1; abundance: -; d_gene: TRBD2; CDR3nt: TGTGCCAGCAGCTTATCACGGACTAGCGGAGAGCAGTTCTTC; CDR3aa: CASSLSRTSGEQFF
v_gene: TRBV28; j_gene: TRBJ2-7; abundance: -; d_gene: -; CDR3nt: TGTGCCAGCAGTTTAGCGGGGGACAGCTACGAGCAGTACTTC; CDR3aa: CASSLAGDSYEQYF
v_gene: TRBV7-9; j_gene: TRBJ2-5; abundance: -; d_gene: -; CDR3nt: TGTGCCAGCAGCCCCAAAGAGACCCAGTACTTC; CDR3aa: CASSPKETQYF
v_gene: TRBV7-3; j_gene: TRBJ2-5; abundance: -; d_gene: TRBD2; CDR3nt: TGTGCCAGCAGCTTGCCGCGGGAGGGAAAGAAAGAGACCCAGTACTTC; CDR3aa: CASSLPREGKKETQYF
v_gene: TRBV7-2; j_gene: TRBJ1-5; abundance: -; d_gene: -; CDR3nt: TGTGCCAGCAGCTTAGTCAGGGGAGGCCAGCCCCAGCATTTT; CDR3aa: CASSLVRGGQPQHF
v_gene: TRBV11-2; j_gene: TRBJ2-3; abundance: -; d_gene: -; CDR3nt: TGTGCCAGCAGCTTCACGGGTACTAGCACAGATACGCAGTATTTT; CDR3aa: CASSFTGTSTDTQYF
v_gene: TRBV10-3; j_gene: TRBJ2-1; abundance: -; d_gene: -; CDR3nt: TGTGCCATCAGGGCCCCCGGGACGAGAGGTTCGAATGAGCAGTTCTTC; CDR3aa: CAIRAPGTRGSNEQFF
v_gene: TRBV2; j_gene: TRBJ2-6; abundance: -; d_gene: -; CDR3nt: TGTGCCAGCAGTGCTAGAGGTGGAGGCTCTGGGGCCAACGTCCTGACTTTC; CDR3aa: CASSARGGGSGANVLTF
v_gene: TRBV30; j_gene: TRBJ1-1; abundance: -; d_gene: -; CDR3nt: TGTGCCTGGAGTCTCATGAACACTGAAGCTTTCTTT; CDR3aa: CAWSLMNTEAFF
v_gene: TRBV10-3; j_gene: TRBJ2-2; abundance: -; d_gene: TRBD2; CDR3nt: TGTGCCATCAATCAGCTAGACGGGAGGGCGAACACCGGGGAGCTGTTTTTT; CDR3aa: CAINQLDGRANTGELFF
v_gene: TRBV2; j_gene: TRBJ2-5; abundance: -; d_gene: -; CDR3nt: TGTGCCAGCAGTGGAGCCGGGACACCCCAAGAGACCCAGTACTTC; CDR3aa: CASSGAGTPQETQYF
v_gene: TRBV29-1; j_gene: TRBJ2-5; abundance: once; d_gene: -; CDR3nt: TGCAGCGTTCAACAAGGGATCCAAGAGACCCAGTACTTC; CDR3aa: CSVQQGIQETQYF
v_gene: TRBV28; j_gene: TRBJ1-2; abundance: -; d_gene: -; CDR3nt: TGTGCCAGCAGTTTTAGGACAGACAACTATGGCTACACCTTC; CDR3aa: CASSFRTDNYGYTF
v_gene: TRBV7-8; j_gene: TRBJ2-3; abundance: -; d_gene: -; CDR3nt: TGTGCCAGCAGCTTAGACCATCCTCGGCGCACAGATACGCAGTATTTT; CDR3aa: CASSLDHPRRTDTQYF
v_gene: TRBV7-2; j_gene: TRBJ1-4; abundance: -; d_gene: -; CDR3nt: TGTGCCAGCAGCCGCCGACAGAATCATAGACTGTTTTTT; CDR3aa: CASSRRQNHRLFF